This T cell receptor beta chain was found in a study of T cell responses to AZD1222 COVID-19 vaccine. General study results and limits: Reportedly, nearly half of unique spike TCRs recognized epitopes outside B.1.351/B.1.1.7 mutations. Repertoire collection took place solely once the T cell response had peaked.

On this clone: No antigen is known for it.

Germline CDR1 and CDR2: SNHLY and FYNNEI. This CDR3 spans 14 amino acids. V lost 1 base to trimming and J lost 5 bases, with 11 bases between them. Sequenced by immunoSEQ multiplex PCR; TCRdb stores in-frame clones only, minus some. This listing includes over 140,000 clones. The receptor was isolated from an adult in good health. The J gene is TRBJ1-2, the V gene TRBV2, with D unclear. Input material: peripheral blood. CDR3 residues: CASSEGTGNYGYTF. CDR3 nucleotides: TGTGCCAGCAGTGAAGGGACGGGGAATTATGGCTACACCTTC.